These 15 T cell receptor beta chains originate from one sample sequenced in a study of glioma-infiltrating T cells after dendritic cell vaccination. Time point reported: after dendritic cell vaccination, including at tumor progression/relapse. Generated by immunoSEQ multiplex PCR, the TCRdb table keeps only in-frame clones and is missing some. The repertoire includes tens of thousands of clones, approximately 87% of them detected once, and approximately 8.9% sits in the top ten. The sequences come from blood, collected after dendritic cell vaccination. The source is a human donor with glioblastoma.

The chain recombines TRBV7-8 with TRBJ2-3, with 10 bases fitting TRBD1. The germline gives CDR1 SGHVS, CDR2 FQNEAQ. Trimming removed 1 base from V and 1 base from J; junction bases left unmatched: 2. The CDR3 sequence is 16 residues long. The CDR3 sequence is CASSLGTGGGTDTQYF. The DNA for the CDR3 is TGTGCCAGCAGCTTAGGGACAGGGGGGGGCACAGATACGCAGTATTTT.

The chain uses TRBV7-8 and TRBJ1-4, with D perhaps TRBD1 (5 bases). Trimming left V 1 base short and J 7 bases short, with 10 bases between. The CDR3 is 14 residues long. CDR1 and CDR2 (germline): SGHVS, FQNEAQ. CDR3 region: CASSLVQGGEKLFF. CDR3 nucleotide sequence: TGTGCCAGCAGCTTAGTGCAGGGTGGTGAAAAACTGTTTTTT.

With respect to this clone: Its ends do not fully match the called genes, so a read error is possible. J is TRBJ2-5 and V is TRBV6-5, with D possibly TRBD2 on 6 matching bases. The germline V gene has CDR1 MNHEY and CDR2 SVGAGI. This CDR3 is built from 13 residues. This chain's CDR3 is CASSNSIGRTQYF. DNA for the CDR3: TGTGCCAGCAGTAACTCGATCGGGAGGACCCAGTACTTC.

The V and J genes are TRBV5-8 and TRBJ2-1; 10 bases are a match to TRBD1. Germline V gene sequence: CDR1 SGHTS, CDR2 YDEGEE. The J segment lost 3 bases and the V segment lost 2 bases, leaving 2 bases of the junction unmatched. The CDR3 totals 15 residues. CDR3 protein: CASSFGTGVYNEQFF. Here the CDR3 DNA reads TGTGCCAGCAGCTTCGGGACAGGGGTCTACAATGAGCAGTTCTTC.

This chain links TRBV4-3 with TRBJ1-2; no firm D call. V gave up 2 bases and J gave up 0 bases, with 10 bases separating them. CDR1 and CDR2 from the germline V gene are LGHNA and YSLEER. This CDR3 spans 15 amino acids. The CDR3 protein is CASSQKSGTNYGYTF. CDR3 in DNA: TGCGCCAGCAGCCAAAAAAGCGGGACTAACTATGGCTACACCTTC.

V gene TRBV15 combines with J gene TRBJ2-3; 8 bases fit TRBD2. The CDR3 has 17 residues. J gave up 4 bases and V 0 bases, and 9 bases lay outside the gene matches. Germline lookup yields CDR1 LNHNV and CDR2 YYDKDF (reference sequence). The CDR3 region has the DNA TGTGCCACCAGCAGAGATTACGCCGGGGGGGGGTCAGATACGCAGTATTTT. Residues: CATSRDYAGGGSDTQYF.

The table lists this clone with a count of one. The chain has TRBV4-1 and TRBJ2-3; D possibly corresponds to TRBD2 (7 bases). This CDR3 contains 12 residues. Germline V gene data show CDR1 as MGHRA and CDR2 as YSYEKL. Trimming stripped 6 bases from V and 10 bases from J, with 14 bases between. As DNA, the CDR3 is TGCGCCAGCAGTCTTGTAGGGGGGGCGCAGTATTTT. It codes for CASSLVGGAQYF.

The chain uses TRBV4-3 and TRBJ1-4, with D possibly being TRBD1 (5 bases). Trimming removed 1 base from V and 13 bases from J, with 28 bases in between. The CDR3 runs to 18 residues. Germline lookup yields CDR1 LGHNA and CDR2 YSLEER. In nucleotides, the CDR3 is TGCGCCAGCAGCCAAGTGCCCCCCGGGGGGTCAGTTCTGAAGGGACTGTTTTTT. Translated, it gives CASSQVPPGGSVLKGLFF.

This clone has a single count. The chain recombines TRBV2 with TRBJ2-5, with D perhaps TRBD1 (6 bases). V was clipped by 7 bases and J by 0 bases, with 12 bases between them. Germline loops: CDR1 SNHLY, CDR2 FYNNEI. This CDR3 region has 14 residues. The CDR3 DNA is TGTGCCAGCAATACCCAGGGGTACCAAGAGACCCAGTACTTC. Protein: CASNTQGYQETQYF. Supplemented by reference TRBV2 and TRBJ2-5, the full variable domain reads EPEVTQTPSHQVTQMGQEVILRCVPISNHLYFYWYRQILGQKVEFLVSFYNNEISEKSEIFDDQFSVERPDGSNFTLKIRSTKLEDSAMYFCASNTQGYQETQYFGPGTRLLVL.

This chain links TRBV2 with TRBJ2-4, with TRBD2 matching 12 bases. The CDR3 is 16 amino acids. V lost 6 bases and J lost 3; bases outside the gene matches: 6. Per germline, CDR1 SNHLY and CDR2 FYNNEI. CDR3 coding DNA: TGTGCCAGCAGGGGGACTAGCGGGTATGGCAAAAACATTCAGTACTTC. Translating gives CASRGTSGYGKNIQYF.

The V gene is TRBV15, the J gene TRBJ2-4, with 11 bases aligning to TRBD2. CDR1 and CDR2 from the germline V gene are LNHNV and YYDKDF (reference sequence). This CDR3 contains 18 residues. V dropped 3 bases and J dropped 9; count of bases not matched to a gene: 16. This CDR3 is CATSRGRVTSGGWSIQYF. The CDR3 nucleotides are TGTGCCACCAGCAGGGGCAGGGTAACTAGCGGGGGTTGGAGCATTCAGTACTTC.

This chain joins TRBV7-8 and TRBJ2-1, with D maybe TRBD1 (6 bases). V lost 4 bases to trimming and J lost 8 bases, with 21 bases between them. The CDR3 runs to 16 residues. Germline V gene lookup returns CDR1 SGHVS and CDR2 FQNEAQ. The CDR3 loop is CASSSRARGQFDEQFF. In DNA form, the CDR3 reads TGTGCCAGCAGCTCCCGGGCGAGGGGACAATTCGATGAGCAGTTCTTC.

The rearrangement links TRBV9 to TRBJ2-1, with TRBD2 matching over 8 bases. The length of the CDR3 is 15 residues. The germline gives CDR1 SGDLS, CDR2 YYNGEE. Trimming at V came to 1 base and at J to 4 bases, leaving 4 bases not matched to a gene. CDR3 residues: CASSVTGTRYNEQFF. The CDR3 DNA reads TGTGCCAGCAGCGTAACCGGGACTAGGTACAATGAGCAGTTCTTC.

The chain combines TRBV18 with TRBJ2-1, with TRBD2 as a possible D gene (5 bases). CDR3 length equals 13 residues. V shed 3 bases and J shed 8 bases, with 11 bases lying between them. Germline-derived CDR1 and CDR2 are KGHSH and LQKENI. The CDR3 DNA reads TGTGCCAGCTCACCTCCCCGGGGTTATGAGCAGTTCTTC. It specifies CASSPPRGYEQFF.

The chain is built from TRBV7-3 and TRBJ2-3; D is possibly TRBD2 (7 bases). From germline, CDR1 is SGHTA and CDR2 FQGTGA. There are 16 residues in the CDR3. V lost 2 bases to trimming and J lost 4 bases, with 16 bases between them. CDR3 in DNA: TGTGCCAGCAGCTTAGCGGGGGCGAGCGTGGCAGATACGCAGTATTTT. Translation: CASSLAGASVADTQYF.